A single sample gave rise to the 28 T cell receptor beta chains below, sequenced in a study of blood T cell repertoires in COVID-19. The data were produced by immunoSEQ multiplex PCR, yet TCRdb's version contains in-frame clones alone and is incomplete. The sample yields 90,000 or so clones, about 86% seen once. The sequenced material came from peripheral blood. Source of these receptors: a man of 80 years or more with active or convalescent COVID-19.

The chain links TRBV27 to TRBJ2-1, with 14 bases identical to TRBD2. Germline values: CDR1 MNHEY, CDR2 SMNVEV (reference sequence). V lost 4 bases, J lost 6 bases, and 8 bases stayed unmatched. The CDR3 covers 17 residues. This CDR3 is CASSSPRTSGRPNEQFF. The CDR3 coding sequence is TGTGCCAGCAGTTCCCCCCGGACTAGCGGGAGGCCCAATGAGCAGTTCTTC.

V gene TRBV6-4 combines with J gene TRBJ2-2; a possible D gene is TRBD2 (6 bases). Trimming removed 7 bases from V and 4 bases from J, with 13 bases in between. Germline V gene data show CDR1 as MRHNA and CDR2 as SNTAGT. There are 14 residues in the CDR3. CDR3 DNA sequence: TGTGCCAGCAAGGAGGGGATTCGCACCGGGGAGCTGTTTTTT. This encodes CASKEGIRTGELFF.

This rearrangement joins TRBV11-1 to TRBJ2-2; a possible D gene is TRBD2 (5 bases). Germline assignment: CDR1 SGHAT and CDR2 FQDESV (reference sequence). The CDR3 contains 16 residues. Trimming stripped 2 bases from V and 1 base from J, with 11 bases between. The CDR3 here is CASSLFSSWNTGELFF. For the CDR3, the DNA is TGTGCCAGCAGCTTATTCTCTAGCTGGAACACCGGGGAGCTGTTTTTT.

A single count supports this clone. The chain combines TRBV5-1 with TRBJ2-7; 8 bases fit TRBD1. The junction had 3 bases not matched to a gene; V was cut back by 0 bases and J by 4 bases. The CDR3 is 14 amino acids. Germline loops: CDR1 SGHRS, CDR2 YFSETQ. The CDR3 is CASSLAGGAYEQYF. The CDR3 bases are TGCGCCAGCAGCTTGGCAGGGGGCGCGTACGAGCAGTACTTC. The variable domain in full, with the rest retrieved from reference TRBV5-1 and TRBJ2-7, is KAGVTQTPRYLIKTRGQQVTLSCSPISGHRSVSWYQQTPGQGLQFLFEYFSETQRNKGNFPGRFSGRQFSNSRSEMNVSTLELGDSALYLCASSLAGGAYEQYFGPGTRLTVT.

This chain joins TRBV3-1 (or the pseudogene TRBV3-2) and TRBJ1-1; no clear D gene. The CDR3 has 12 amino acids. The germline gives CDR1 LGHDT, CDR2 YNNKEL (reference sequence). The ends were cut back, 1 base at V and 11 bases at J, with 11 bases in the middle. This chain's CDR3 is CASSQGPSGAFF. CDR3 bases: TGTGCCAGCAGCCAAGGTCCCAGCGGGGCTTTCTTT.

The chain carries TRBV7-2 and TRBJ2-5, with D maybe TRBD1 (6 bases). Germline V gene sequence: CDR1 SGHTA, CDR2 FQGNSA. The V and J ends lost 5 bases and 3 bases respectively, with 10 bases between them. The CDR3 loop spans 13 amino acids. The CDR3 coding sequence is TGTGCCAGCAGCATAAACAGGGAAGAGACCCAGTACTTC. This gives the protein CASSINREETQYF.

The chain carries TRBV4-1 and TRBJ2-2, with D hard to call. The V gene lost 2 bases and the J gene lost 0 bases, with 7 bases spanning the gap. Looked up from germline, CDR1 is MGHRA and CDR2 is YSYEKL. CDR3 length: 15 amino acids. This CDR3 reads CASSQWSANTGELFF. CDR3 nucleotides: TGCGCCAGCAGCCAATGGAGCGCGAACACCGGGGAGCTGTTTTTT.

V and J are TRBV19 and TRBJ1-1; tentatively, D is TRBD1 (6 bases). CDR1 is LNHDA, CDR2 SQIVND, per germline (reference sequence). V shed 6 bases and J shed 1 base, with 24 bases lying between them. This CDR3 has 18 amino acids. The CDR3 reads CASRNGGASGTTNTEAFF. The CDR3 DNA is TGTGCCAGTAGAAACGGGGGGGCGTCAGGGACCACGAACACTGAAGCTTTCTTT.

The chain is built from TRBV28 and TRBJ1-6; D uncertain. Germline lookup yields CDR1 MDHEN and CDR2 SYDVKM. Trimming shortened V by 6 bases and J by 4 bases, and 16 bases separated the two germline ends. The CDR3 totals 16 residues. CDR3 DNA: TGTGCCAGCAGGGGCGGGCTAGGAGCGTATAATTCACCCCTCCACTTT. Translation: CASRGGLGAYNSPLHF.

J is TRBJ2-7 and V is TRBV6-4, with a weak D call TRBD1 (5 bases). Looked up from germline, CDR1 is MRHNA and CDR2 is SNTAGT. V was cut by 8 bases and J by 5 bases, with 10 bases left in between. The CDR3 totals 11 residues. The DNA of the CDR3 is TGTGCCAGCCCGTCCAGGGACGAGCAGTACTTC. Amino acids: CASPSRDEQYF.

V usage is TRBV4-1 and J usage is TRBJ1-5; 7 bases match TRBD1. Unmatched junction bases numbered 8, after V lost 5 bases and J lost 4 bases. The germline V gene has CDR1 MGHRA and CDR2 YSYEKL. This CDR3 region has 15 residues. The CDR3 coding sequence is TGCGCCAGCAGCGCCTCAGGGGGGTCGAATCAGCCCCAGCATTTT. Translated: CASSASGGSNQPQHF.

The rearrangement uses TRBV5-5 and TRBJ2-7; no clear D gene. Germline CDR1 and CDR2: SGHKS and YYEKEE (reference sequence). The CDR3 contains 14 residues. Trimming cost V 2 bases and J 1 base, with 10 bases left between them. The CDR3 DNA reads TGTGCCAGCAGCTTCCGGGTCCCATCCTACGAGCAGTACTTC. Residues: CASSFRVPSYEQYF.

This clone was seen a single time. The chain combines TRBV6-2 or TRBV6-3 with TRBJ2-5; 11 bases fit TRBD2. The CDR3 is 19 residues long. CDR1 is MNHEY, CDR2 SVGEGT, per germline. Unmatched junction bases numbered 14, after V lost 4 bases and J lost 1 base. The CDR3 loop is CASSSGTSGNHPVQETQYF. In nucleotides, the CDR3 is TGTGCCAGCAGTTCGGGGACTAGCGGAAACCATCCCGTCCAAGAGACCCAGTACTTC.

This chain joins TRBV4-1 and TRBJ1-1; D gene unclear. Germline values: CDR1 MGHRA, CDR2 YSYEKL. Deletions cut 1 base from V and 5 bases from J, with 14 bases between. This CDR3 spans 15 amino acids. The CDR3 DNA sequence: TGCGCCAGCAGCCAAGGATCGGCAGTGAGGACTGAAGCTTTCTTT. It specifies CASSQGSAVRTEAFF.

The V call is TRBV24-1, the J call TRBJ2-2; the D gene is possibly TRBD2 (5 bases). The CDR3 has 13 amino acids. The germline V and J ends were trimmed by 10 bases and 7 bases, with 15 bases remaining between them. Germline CDR1 is KGHDR and CDR2 is SFDVKD. This CDR3 is CATTDPGIGELFF. Here the CDR3 DNA reads TGTGCCACAACCGACCCGGGGATCGGGGAGCTGTTTTTT.

This clone was detected once. This sequence joins TRBV13 and TRBJ2-7; 11 bases fit TRBD2. The length of the CDR3 is 16 residues. Looked up from germline, CDR1 is PRHDT and CDR2 is FYEKMQ (reference sequence). The trim removed 3 bases at V and 1 base at J, leaving 5 bases unmatched. The CDR3 loop reads CASSFGGTSGSYEQYF. The CDR3 nucleotides are TGTGCCAGCAGCTTCGGCGGGACTAGCGGTTCCTACGAGCAGTACTTC. The complete variable domain, with remaining parts taken from reference TRBV13 and TRBJ2-7, reads AAGVIQSPRHLIKEKRETATLKCYPIPRHDTVYWYQQGPGQDPQFLISFYEKMQSDKGSIPDRFSAQQFSDYHSELNMSSLELGDSALYFCASSFGGTSGSYEQYFGPGTRLTVT.

The chain employs TRBV5-1 and TRBJ2-3; the D gene is possibly TRBD2 (6 bases). Germline CDR1 and CDR2: SGHRS and YFSETQ. Trimming took off 1 base at V and 1 base at J, with 10 bases between the two ends. The CDR3 totals 15 residues. The CDR3 nucleotides are TGCGCCAGCAGCTTGAGGCCTAGCGGCACAGATACGCAGTATTTT. It is translated as CASSLRPSGTDTQYF.

This clone was observed a single time. The rearrangement uses TRBV7-6 and TRBJ1-1, with D possibly matching TRBD1 (5 bases). The germline V and J ends were trimmed by 1 base and 11 bases, with 11 bases remaining between them. The CDR3 consists of 12 residues. The germline V gene has CDR1 SGHVS and CDR2 FNYEAQ. CDR3 loop: CASSLGGGDAFF. The CDR3, as DNA: TGTGCCAGCAGCTTAGGTGGGGGGGATGCTTTCTTT.

The chain joins TRBV2 to TRBJ1-6; 7 bases agree with TRBD1. This CDR3 region has 16 residues. Germline CDR1 is SNHLY and CDR2 is FYNNEI. V was clipped by 7 bases and J by 6 bases; unmatched bases: 12. The CDR3 reads CASIYRGGLGNSPLHF. In nucleotides, the CDR3 is TGTGCCAGCATTTACAGGGGAGGATTGGGTAATTCACCCCTCCACTTT.

V is TRBV29-1 and J is TRBJ2-5; D gene unclear. V lost 3 bases and J lost 0, with 2 bases in between. This CDR3 comprises 11 residues. In germline, CDR1 is SQVTM, CDR2 ANQGSEA. CDR3 sequence reads: CSVDYQETQYF. In nucleotides, the CDR3 is TGCAGCGTTGACTACCAAGAGACCCAGTACTTC.

The chain joins TRBV5-6 to TRBJ2-3; D ambiguous. V lost 3 bases and J 6 bases, leaving 11 bases between the germline ends. From germline, CDR1 is SGHDT and CDR2 YYEEEE. The CDR3 is 13 residues long. The CDR3 DNA sequence: TGTGCCAGCAGCTCTGTTCGTATCGATACGCAGTATTTT. Residues: CASSSVRIDTQYF.

The chain joins TRBV7-3 to TRBJ2-3, with D possibly TRBD2 on 5 matching bases. Germline CDR1 and CDR2: SGHTA and FQGTGA. The CDR3 sequence is 16 residues long. Trimming stripped 5 bases from V and 4 bases from J, with 19 bases between. The CDR3 sequence is CASSPAPSRLPDTQYF. CDR3 nucleotide sequence: TGTGCCAGCAGCCCCGCTCCTAGCCGCCTTCCAGATACGCAGTATTTT.

The rearrangement uses TRBV29-1 and TRBJ1-6; 8 positions match TRBD1. The CDR3 length is 14 residues. V shed 7 bases and J 6 bases; nucleotides not matched to a gene: 8. CDR1 is SQVTM and CDR2 is ANQGSEA in the germline V gene. CDR3 protein: CSARTGTPNSPLHF. In nucleotides, the CDR3 is TGCAGCGCCCGGACAGGGACACCTAATTCACCCCTCCACTTT.

The J gene is TRBJ1-2, the V gene TRBV30; D call uncertain. Germline CDR1 GTSNPN, CDR2 SVGIG (reference sequence). The V end was cut by 7 bases, the J end by 5 bases, with 8 bases between. This CDR3 contains 10 residues. The CDR3 DNA is TGTGCCTCCCAATTGTATGGCTACACCTTC. Translation: CASQLYGYTF. The full variable domain, with the rest looked up from reference TRBV30 and TRBJ1-2, is SQTIHQWPATLVQPVGSPLSLECTVEGTSNPNLYWYRQAAGRGLQLLFYSVGIGQISSEVPQNLSASRPQDRQFILSSKKLLLSDSGFYLCASQLYGYTFGSGTRLTVV.

This clone was counted a single time. This rearrangement joins TRBV18 to TRBJ1-3; TRBD1 aligns across 7 bases. The germline V gene has CDR1 KGHSH and CDR2 LQKENI. The CDR3 contains 20 residues. V gave up 2 bases and J gave up 1 base; unmatched junction bases: 17. CDR3 DNA sequence: TGTGCCAGCTCACCAAACAGGGGCCCGAGACTGTACGATTCTGGAAACACCATATATTTT. Protein product: CASSPNRGPRLYDSGNTIYF.

This clone was detected a few times. The J gene is TRBJ2-5, the V gene TRBV13, with 7 bases aligning to TRBD2. The V and J ends lost 8 bases and 0 bases, in that order; junction bases with no gene match: 3. The CDR3 is 13 amino acids. Germline CDR1 reads PRHDT; CDR2 reads FYEKMQ (reference sequence). DNA of the CDR3: TGTGCCAGCCGGGACTACAACCAAGAGACCCAGTACTTC. It is translated as CASRDYNQETQYF.

In regard to this clone: One end of the junction does not line up with germline, which may come from a read error. The chain links TRBV7-7 to TRBJ1-3; D perhaps matches TRBD1 (5 bases). The V gene's germline CDR1 is SSHAT and CDR2 FNYEAQ (reference sequence). This CDR3 region has 17 residues. CDR3 DNA sequence: TGTGCTAGCAGCTTAGCGACGGGGAGGGGCTCTGGAAACACCATATATTTT. It encodes CASSLATGRGSGNTIYF. Combining the CDR3 with reference TRBV7-7 and TRBJ1-3 gives the whole variable domain GAGVSQSPRYKVTKRGQDVTLRCDPISSHATLYWYQQALGQGPEFLTYFNYEAQPDKSGLPSDRFSAERPEGSISTLTIQRTEQRDSAMYRCASSLATGRGSGNTIYFGEGSWLTVV.

The rearrangement uses TRBV5-1 and TRBJ2-7; 7 bases align to TRBD1. Per germline, CDR1 SGHRS and CDR2 YFSETQ. This CDR3 has 15 residues. J was trimmed by 0 bases and V by 4 bases; bases with no gene match: 7. CDR3 DNA sequence: TGCGCCAGCAGCACCGGGACAGTGAACTCCTACGAGCAGTACTTC. Translating it yields CASSTGTVNSYEQYF.